This T cell receptor beta chain was obtained from a study of cytomegalovirus exposure and HLA in healthy donors. Whole-study findings and limits: Per a later analysis, 15,000 to 20,000 TCR beta sequences showed association with HLA alleles at 0.05 false discovery rate.

This CDR3 is 16 amino acids long. Trimming took 4 bases from V and 4 from J; bases not matched to a gene: 12. CDR1 KGHSH and CDR2 LQKENI come from the germline V gene. As to this clone: Its antigen remains unidentified.

Primers: 60 Vbeta forward and 13 Jbeta reverse. Methods used by the authors: In a later analysis, of around 80 million unique beta chains, roughly 9.9 million appeared in at least two donors. Some clones are missing from TCRdb's copy, which holds only in-frame ones; the method was immunoSEQ multiplex PCR. That table supplies the V and J calls and clone size; D and trimming were determined from the DNA. The sample has some 100,000 clones; roughly four fifths are singletons. This sequence originates from a male donor in good health and CMV-seropositive. Material for sequencing was PBMCs. This chain connects TRBV18 to TRBJ1-2; 7 bases align to TRBD1. CDR3 loop: CASSQANQGVTYGYTF. The CDR3 DNA is TGTGCCAGCTCACAGGCTAATCAGGGGGTGACCTATGGCTACACCTTC.